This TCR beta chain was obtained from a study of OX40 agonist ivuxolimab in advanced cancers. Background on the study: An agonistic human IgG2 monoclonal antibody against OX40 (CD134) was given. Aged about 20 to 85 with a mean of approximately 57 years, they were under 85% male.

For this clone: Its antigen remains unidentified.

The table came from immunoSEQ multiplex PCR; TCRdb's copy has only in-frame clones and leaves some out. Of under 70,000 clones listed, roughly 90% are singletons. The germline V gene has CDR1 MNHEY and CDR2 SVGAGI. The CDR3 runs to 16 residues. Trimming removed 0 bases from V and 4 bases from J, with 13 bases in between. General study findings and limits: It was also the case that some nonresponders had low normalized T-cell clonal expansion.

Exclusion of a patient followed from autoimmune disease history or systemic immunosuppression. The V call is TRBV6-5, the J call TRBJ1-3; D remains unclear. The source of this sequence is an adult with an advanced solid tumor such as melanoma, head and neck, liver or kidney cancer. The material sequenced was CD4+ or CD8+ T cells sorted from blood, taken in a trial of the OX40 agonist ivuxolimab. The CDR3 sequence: CASSYSRPSPGNTIYF. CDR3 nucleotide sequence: TGTGCCAGCAGTTACTCGAGGCCTTCACCCGGAAACACCATATATTTT.